This T cell receptor beta chain came from a study of T cells in Graves' hyperthyroidism and ophthalmopathy. TCR beta CDR3 regions were amplified from RNA. The HTBI primer set drove a first-round RT-PCR of the TCR CDR3. TCRdb recomputed calls from the multiplex PCR reads with MiXCR, one row per CDR3 protein. The sample lists around 360,000 distinct CDR3 sequences, about 15% seen once, with roughly a fifth in the top ten. CDR3 length: 15 residues. The germline V and J ends were trimmed by 6 bases and 4 bases, with 18 bases remaining between them. Germline-derived CDR1 and CDR2 are MDHEN and SYDVKM. Sequenced sample: blood. The sequence came from a woman aged 55-70 years with Graves' ophthalmopathy. This rearrangement joins TRBV28 to TRBJ1-1, with a possible D match to TRBD1 (5 bases). CDR3 loop: CASSQESGKVTEAFF. CDR3 nucleotides: TGTGCCAGCAGCCAAGAGTCAGGGAAGGTCACTGAAGCTTTCTTT.